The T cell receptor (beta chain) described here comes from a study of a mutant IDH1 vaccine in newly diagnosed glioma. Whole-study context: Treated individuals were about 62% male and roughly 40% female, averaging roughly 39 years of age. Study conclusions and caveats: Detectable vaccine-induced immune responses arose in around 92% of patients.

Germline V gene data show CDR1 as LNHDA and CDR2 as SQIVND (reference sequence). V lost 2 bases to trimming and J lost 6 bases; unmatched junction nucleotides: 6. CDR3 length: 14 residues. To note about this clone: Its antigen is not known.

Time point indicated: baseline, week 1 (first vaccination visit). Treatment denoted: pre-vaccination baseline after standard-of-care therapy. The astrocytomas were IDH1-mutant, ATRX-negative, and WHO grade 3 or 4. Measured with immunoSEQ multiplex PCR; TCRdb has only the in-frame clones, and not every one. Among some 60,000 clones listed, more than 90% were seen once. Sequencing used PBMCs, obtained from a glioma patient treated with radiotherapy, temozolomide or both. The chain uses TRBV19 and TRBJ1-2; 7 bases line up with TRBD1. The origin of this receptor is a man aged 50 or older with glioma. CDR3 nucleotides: TGTGCCAGTAGTATAATTGGACAGGCGGATGGCTACACCTTC. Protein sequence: CASSIIGQADGYTF.